This T cell receptor beta chain was sequenced during a study of blood T cell repertoires in COVID-19. Study overall: COVID-19 samples collected from the United States, Italy and Spain covered acute and convalescent phases.

TCRdb's copy holds only in-frame clones and misses some; the assay was immunoSEQ multiplex PCR. The sample records 90,000 to 110,000 clones, around 76% being singletons. Germline V lookup: CDR1 SGHDN, CDR2 FVKESK. The CDR3 length is 15 residues. Trimming took 0 bases from V and 4 from J, leaving 12 bases between them. This chain links TRBV14 with TRBJ1-2, with a possible D match to TRBD1 (5 bases). This sequence originates from a woman aged 70-85 years with acute or convalescent COVID-19. Sequenced material: peripheral blood. In DNA form, the CDR3 reads TGTGCCAGCAGCCAAGATCTCGGGGGTGGCTATGGCTACACCTTC. Translated, it gives CASSQDLGGGYGYTF. Based on the CDR3 plus reference TRBV14 and TRBJ1-2, the full variable domain is EAGVTQFPSHSVIEKGQTVTLRCDPISGHDNLYWYRRVMGKEIKFLLHFVKESKQDESGMPNNRFLAERTGGTYSTLKVQPAELEDSGVYFCASSQDLGGGYGYTFGSGTRLTVV.